The following is a T cell receptor beta chain sequence with its context. The target antigen is unknown. PCR employed 60 Vbeta and 13 Jbeta primers. The method was immunoSEQ multiplex PCR; TCRdb's version includes in-frame clones alone and lacks a portion of them. This table holds 110,000 or so clones, roughly 70% found once. Healthy individuals who donated bone marrow served as the donors. The sample comes from a study of cytomegalovirus exposure and HLA in healthy donors. Whole-study findings and limits: Associated with cytomegalovirus, according to the listing, were 150 to 200 TCR beta chains.

V shed 11 bases and J 3 bases; nucleotides not matched to a gene: 7. The CDR3 runs to 13 residues. Germline-derived CDR1 and CDR2 are MNHNS and SASEGT. The sequence was obtained from a woman aged 40-49 years in good health and CMV-seropositive. The V gene is TRBV6-1, the J gene TRBJ1-2; 9 bases map to TRBD1. Specimen: PBMCs. The CDR3 coding sequence is TGTGCCGGCTCTAGGGACAGGGACTATGGCTACACCTTC. This codes for CAGSRDRDYGYTF.